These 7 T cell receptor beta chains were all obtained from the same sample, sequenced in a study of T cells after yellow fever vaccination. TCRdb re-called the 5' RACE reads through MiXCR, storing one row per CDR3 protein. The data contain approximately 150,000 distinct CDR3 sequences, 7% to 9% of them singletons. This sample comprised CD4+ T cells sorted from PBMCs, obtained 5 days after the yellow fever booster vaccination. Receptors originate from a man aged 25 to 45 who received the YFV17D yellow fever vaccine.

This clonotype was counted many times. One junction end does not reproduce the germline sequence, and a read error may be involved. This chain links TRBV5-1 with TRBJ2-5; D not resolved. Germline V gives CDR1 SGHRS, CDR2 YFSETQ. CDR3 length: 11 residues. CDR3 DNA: TGTGCCAGCAGCTTGGCAGAGACCCAGTACTTC. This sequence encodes CASSLAETQYF.

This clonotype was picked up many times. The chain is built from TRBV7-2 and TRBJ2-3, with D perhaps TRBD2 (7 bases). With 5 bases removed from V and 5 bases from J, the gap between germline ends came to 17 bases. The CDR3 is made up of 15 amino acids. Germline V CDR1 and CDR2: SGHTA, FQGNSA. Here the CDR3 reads CASSLGAGVGDTQYF. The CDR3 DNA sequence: TGTGCCAGCAGCCTGGGGGCGGGAGTAGGAGATACGCAGTATTTT.

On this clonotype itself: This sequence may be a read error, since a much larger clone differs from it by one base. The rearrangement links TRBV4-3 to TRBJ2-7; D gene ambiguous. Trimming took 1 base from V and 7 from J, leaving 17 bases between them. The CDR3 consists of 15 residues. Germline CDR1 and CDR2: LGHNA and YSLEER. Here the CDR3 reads CASSQVWQTLSEQYF. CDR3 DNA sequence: TGCGCCAGCAGCCAAGTGTGGCAGACCTTGTCTGAGCAGTACTTC.

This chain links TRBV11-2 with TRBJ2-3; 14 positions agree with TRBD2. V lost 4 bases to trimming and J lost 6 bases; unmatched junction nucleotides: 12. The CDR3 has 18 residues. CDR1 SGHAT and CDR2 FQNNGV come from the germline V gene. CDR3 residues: CASSWTSGRKVGTDTQYF. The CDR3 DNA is TGTGCCAGCAGCTGGACTAGCGGGAGGAAAGTGGGGACGGATACGCAGTATTTT. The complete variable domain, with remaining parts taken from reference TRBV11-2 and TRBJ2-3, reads EAGVAQSPRYKIIEKRQSVAFWCNPISGHATLYWYQQILGQGPKLLIQFQNNGVVDDSQLPKDRFSAERLKGVDSTLKIQPAKLEDSAVYLCASSWTSGRKVGTDTQYFGPGTRLTVL.

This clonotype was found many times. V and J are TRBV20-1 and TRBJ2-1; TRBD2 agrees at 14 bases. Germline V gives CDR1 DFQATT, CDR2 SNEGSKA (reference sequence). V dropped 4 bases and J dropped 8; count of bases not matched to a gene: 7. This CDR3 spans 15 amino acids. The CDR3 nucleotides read TGCAGTGCTATTCGACTAGCGGGAGGGAAGGATGAGCAGTTCTTC. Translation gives CSAIRLAGGKDEQFF.

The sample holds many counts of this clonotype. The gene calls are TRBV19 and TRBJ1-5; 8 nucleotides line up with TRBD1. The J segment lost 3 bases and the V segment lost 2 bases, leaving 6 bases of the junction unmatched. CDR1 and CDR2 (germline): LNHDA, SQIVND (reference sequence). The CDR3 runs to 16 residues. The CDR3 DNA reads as TGTGCCAGTAGTATAAGGGGCAGGGGGCCCAATCAGCCCCAGCATTTT. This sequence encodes CASSIRGRGPNQPQHF. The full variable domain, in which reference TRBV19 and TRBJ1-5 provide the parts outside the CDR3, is DGGITQSPKYLFRKEGQNVTLSCEQNLNHDAMYWYRQDPGQGLRLIYYSQIVNDFQKGDIAEGYSVSREKKESFPLTVTSAQKNPTAFYLCASSIRGRGPNQPQHFGDGTRLSIL.

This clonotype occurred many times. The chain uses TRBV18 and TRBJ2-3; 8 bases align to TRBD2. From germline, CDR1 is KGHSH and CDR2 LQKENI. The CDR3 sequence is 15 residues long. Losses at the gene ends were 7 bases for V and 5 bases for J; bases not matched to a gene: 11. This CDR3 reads CASLPGLDRVDTQYF. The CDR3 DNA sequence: TGTGCCAGCTTACCGGGACTAGACCGCGTAGATACGCAGTATTTT. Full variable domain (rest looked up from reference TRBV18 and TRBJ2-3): NAGVMQNPRHLVRRRGQEARLRCSPMKGHSHVYWYRQLPEEGLKFMVYLQKENIIDESGMPKERFSAEFPKEGPSILRIQQVVRGDSAAYFCASLPGLDRVDTQYFGPGTRLTVL.